This paragraph reports one T cell receptor (beta chain). The repertoire was sequenced with immunoSEQ multiplex PCR; TCRdb's copy has only in-frame clones and lacks some. The sample shows about 200,000 clones, 80% to 90% of them seen only once. The sample is drawn from a study of blood T cell repertoires in COVID-19. Study summary: The cDNA or gDNA used as material had been derived from T cells, B-cell-depleted T cells, or PBMCs.

With 4 bases removed from V and 5 bases from J, the gap between germline ends came to 17 bases. This CDR3 contains 15 residues. Germline V gene data show CDR1 as SGHDN and CDR2 as FVKESK. The sequence was collected from a woman aged 40 to 55 with acute COVID-19. The rearrangement links TRBV14 to TRBJ2-5; D might be TRBD2 (5 bases). Sequencing was performed on PBMCs or T cells enriched from blood (not recorded which). The CDR3 loop reads CASSRHEGLSETQYF. CDR3 DNA sequence: TGTGCCAGCAGCCGACACGAGGGCTTGTCGGAGACCCAGTACTTC.